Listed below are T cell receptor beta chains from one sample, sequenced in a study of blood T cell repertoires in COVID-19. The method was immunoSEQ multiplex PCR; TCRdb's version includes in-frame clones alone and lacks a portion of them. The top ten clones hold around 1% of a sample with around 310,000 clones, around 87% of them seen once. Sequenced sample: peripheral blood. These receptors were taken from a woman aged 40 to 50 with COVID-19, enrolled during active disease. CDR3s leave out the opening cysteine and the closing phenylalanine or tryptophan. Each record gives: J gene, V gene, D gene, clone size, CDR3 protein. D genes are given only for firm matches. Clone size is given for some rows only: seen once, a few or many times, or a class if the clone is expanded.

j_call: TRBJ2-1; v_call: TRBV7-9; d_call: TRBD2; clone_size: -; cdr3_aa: ASSSGTSVDNEQF
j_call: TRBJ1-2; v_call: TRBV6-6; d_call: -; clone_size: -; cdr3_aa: ASSPRREAVRSGYT
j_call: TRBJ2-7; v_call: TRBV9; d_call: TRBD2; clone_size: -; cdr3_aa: ASSRSGAGLALSEQY
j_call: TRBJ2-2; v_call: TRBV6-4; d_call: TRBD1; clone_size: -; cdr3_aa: ASLKGGQGFGRHRGAV
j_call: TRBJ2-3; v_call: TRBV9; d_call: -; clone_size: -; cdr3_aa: ASSVTSRTTDTQY
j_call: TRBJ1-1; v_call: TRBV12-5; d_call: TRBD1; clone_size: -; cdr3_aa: ASGLDPGGTEAF
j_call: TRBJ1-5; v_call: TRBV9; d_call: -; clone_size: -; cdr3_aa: ASSVTDSNQPQH
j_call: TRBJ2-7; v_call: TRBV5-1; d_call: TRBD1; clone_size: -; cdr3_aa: ASSLAWTGGYEQY
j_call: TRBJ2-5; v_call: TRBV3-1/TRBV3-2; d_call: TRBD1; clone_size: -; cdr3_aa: ASSYSGGGETQY
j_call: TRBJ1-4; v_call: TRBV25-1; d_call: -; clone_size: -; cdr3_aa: ASSGTRQNNEKLF
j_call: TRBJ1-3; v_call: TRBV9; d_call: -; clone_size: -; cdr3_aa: ASSVAAGHSGNTIY
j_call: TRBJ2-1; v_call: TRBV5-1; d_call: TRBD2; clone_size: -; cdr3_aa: ASSRRLAGTPTGTNEQF
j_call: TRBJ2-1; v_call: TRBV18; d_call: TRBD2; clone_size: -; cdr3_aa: ASSPSGSPYNEQF
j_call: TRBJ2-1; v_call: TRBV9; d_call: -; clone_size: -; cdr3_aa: ASSGYGSEAYNEQF
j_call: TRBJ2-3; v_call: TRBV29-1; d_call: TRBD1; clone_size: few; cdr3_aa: STEGASSPDTQY
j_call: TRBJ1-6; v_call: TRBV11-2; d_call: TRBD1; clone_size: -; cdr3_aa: ASSLGDRNNSPLH
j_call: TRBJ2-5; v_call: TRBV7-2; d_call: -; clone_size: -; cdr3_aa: ASSLEFSYEETQY
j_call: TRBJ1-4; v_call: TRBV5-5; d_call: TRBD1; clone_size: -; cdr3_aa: ASSWTGGASEKLF
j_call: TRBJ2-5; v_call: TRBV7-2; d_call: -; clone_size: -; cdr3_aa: ASSPTGAGQETQY
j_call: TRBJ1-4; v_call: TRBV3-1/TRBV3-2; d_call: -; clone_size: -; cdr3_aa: ASSQVMSQGPSF
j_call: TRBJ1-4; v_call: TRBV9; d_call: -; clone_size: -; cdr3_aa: ASSGQGFNEKLF
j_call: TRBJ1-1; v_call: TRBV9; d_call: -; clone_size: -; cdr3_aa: ASSVGGGTHAEAF
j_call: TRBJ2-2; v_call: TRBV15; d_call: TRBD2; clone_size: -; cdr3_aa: ATSTRPGLVPGELF
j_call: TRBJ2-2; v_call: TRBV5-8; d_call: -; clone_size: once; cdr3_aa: ASSFDRKTGELF
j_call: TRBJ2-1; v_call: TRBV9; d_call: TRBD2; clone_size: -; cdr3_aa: ASSPGGSLSYNEQF
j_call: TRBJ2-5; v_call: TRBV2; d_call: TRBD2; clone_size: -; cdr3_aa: ASGGLEQETQY
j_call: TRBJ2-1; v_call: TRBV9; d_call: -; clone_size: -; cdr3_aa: ASSDRGLEQF
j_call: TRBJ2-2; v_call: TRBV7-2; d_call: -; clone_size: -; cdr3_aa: ATRGAGYTGELF
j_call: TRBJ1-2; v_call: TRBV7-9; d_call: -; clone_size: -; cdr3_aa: ASSFSQGSNYGYT
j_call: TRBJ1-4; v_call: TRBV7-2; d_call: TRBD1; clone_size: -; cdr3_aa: ASSSPPGQRNEKLF
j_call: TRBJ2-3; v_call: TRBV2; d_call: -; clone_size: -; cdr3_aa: ASSVYITDTQY
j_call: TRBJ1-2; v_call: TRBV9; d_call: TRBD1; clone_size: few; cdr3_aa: ASSATGAQRGYT
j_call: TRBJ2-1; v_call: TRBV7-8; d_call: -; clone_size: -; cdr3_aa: ASSLSHGLGSLRTREQF
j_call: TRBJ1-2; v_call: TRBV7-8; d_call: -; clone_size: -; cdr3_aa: ASSLGQSYGYT
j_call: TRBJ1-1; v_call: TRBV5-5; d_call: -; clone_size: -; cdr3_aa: ASSLDPGRLNTEAF
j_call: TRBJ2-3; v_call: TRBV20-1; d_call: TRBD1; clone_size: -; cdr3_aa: SASLGQGAIDTQY
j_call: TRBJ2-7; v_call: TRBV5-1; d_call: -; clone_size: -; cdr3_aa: ASSLTAPGGPYEQY
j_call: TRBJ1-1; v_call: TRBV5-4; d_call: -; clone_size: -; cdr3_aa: ASSLAGDMNTEAF
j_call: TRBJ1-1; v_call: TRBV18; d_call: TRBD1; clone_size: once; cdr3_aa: ASSTGQGGVNTEAF
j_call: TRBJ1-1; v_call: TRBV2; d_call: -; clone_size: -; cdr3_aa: ASSARLGTNTEAF
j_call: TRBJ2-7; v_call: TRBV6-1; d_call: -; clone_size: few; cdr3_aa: ASSEIPGGASYEQY
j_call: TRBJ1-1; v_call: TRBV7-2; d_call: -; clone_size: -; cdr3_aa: ASSLVLRLNTEAF
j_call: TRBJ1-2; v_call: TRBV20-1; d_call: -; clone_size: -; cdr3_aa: SARDPSGYT
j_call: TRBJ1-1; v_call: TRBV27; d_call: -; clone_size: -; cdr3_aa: ASSLKVGATEAF
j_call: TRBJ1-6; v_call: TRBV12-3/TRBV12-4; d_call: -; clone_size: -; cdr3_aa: ASSSGRASPLH
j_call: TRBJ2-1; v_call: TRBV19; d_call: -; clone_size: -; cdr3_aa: ASSILNEQF
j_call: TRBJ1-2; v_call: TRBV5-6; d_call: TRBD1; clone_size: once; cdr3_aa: ASSLAYGRGQGYT
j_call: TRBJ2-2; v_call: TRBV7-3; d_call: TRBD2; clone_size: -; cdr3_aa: ASSISGGNTGELF
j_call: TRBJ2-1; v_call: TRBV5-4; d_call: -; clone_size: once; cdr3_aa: ASSFSAVNEQF
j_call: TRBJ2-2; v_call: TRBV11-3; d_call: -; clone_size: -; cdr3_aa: ASSLGGTRGTGELF